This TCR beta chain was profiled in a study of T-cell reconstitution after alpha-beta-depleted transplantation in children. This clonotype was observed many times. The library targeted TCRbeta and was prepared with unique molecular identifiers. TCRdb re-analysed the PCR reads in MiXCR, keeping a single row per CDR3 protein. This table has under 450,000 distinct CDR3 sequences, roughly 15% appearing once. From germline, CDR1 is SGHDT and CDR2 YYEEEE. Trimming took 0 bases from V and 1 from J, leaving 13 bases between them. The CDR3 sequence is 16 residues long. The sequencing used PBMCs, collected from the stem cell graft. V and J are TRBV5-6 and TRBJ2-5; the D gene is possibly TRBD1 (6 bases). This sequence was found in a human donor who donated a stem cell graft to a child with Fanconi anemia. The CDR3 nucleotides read TGTGCCAGCAGCTTGGGACCCACGACAGGCCAAGAGACCCAGTACTTC. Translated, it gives CASSLGPTTGQETQYF. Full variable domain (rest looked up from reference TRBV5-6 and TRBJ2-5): DAGVTQSPTHLIKTRGQQVTLRCSPKSGHDTVSWYQQALGQGPQFIFQYYEEEERQRGNFPDRFSGHQFPNYSSELNVNALLLGDSALYLCASSLGPTTGQETQYFGPGTRLLVL.